This passage covers 26 T cell receptor beta chains from one sample sequenced in a study of PD-1 blockade in classical Hodgkin lymphoma. Following autologous stem cell transplantation, relapse occurred in every patient, and exposure to brentuximab vedotin varied. Measured with immunoSEQ multiplex PCR; TCRdb has only the in-frame clones, and not every one. The table has roughly 35,000 clones, around nine tenths seen once. Sequencing was performed on peripheral blood mononuclear cells (PBMCs), taken before the second cycle of nivolumab. These receptors originate from a human donor with classical Hodgkin lymphoma.

This clone was found a few times. The V and J genes are TRBV5-1 and TRBJ2-7, with 7 bases that match TRBD1. The germline V gene encodes CDR1 SGHRS and CDR2 YFSETQ. The CDR3 loop spans 14 amino acids. With V trimmed by 4 bases and J by 1 base, 5 bases remained unmatched. CDR3 in DNA: TGCGCCAGCAGCCAATCGGGACAGTCCTACGAGCAGTACTTC. It translates to CASSQSGQSYEQYF.

This chain uses TRBV28 with TRBJ1-5, with D possibly TRBD1 on 6 matching bases. This CDR3 has 14 residues. The germline V gene encodes CDR1 MDHEN and CDR2 SYDVKM. Trimming removed 4 bases from V and 4 bases from J, with 11 bases in between. CDR3 DNA sequence: TGTGCCAGCAGTTACAGGGCGGCAAATCAGCCCCAGCATTTT. Translated: CASSYRAANQPQHF.

The rearrangement uses TRBV28 and TRBJ2-7; D perhaps matches TRBD2 (6 bases). The CDR3 contains 13 residues. The V gene's germline CDR1 is MDHEN and CDR2 SYDVKM. Deletions cut 7 bases from V and 1 base from J, with 11 bases between. The CDR3 region is CASTYSGSYEQYF. DNA of the CDR3: TGTGCCAGCACGTATAGCGGTTCCTACGAGCAGTACTTC.

This clone has a single count. This chain connects TRBV6-1 to TRBJ2-1; TRBD2 aligns across 9 bases. The length of the CDR3 is 15 residues. The V gene end was trimmed by 3 bases and the J gene end by 8 bases; junction bases not matched to a gene: 8. Germline CDR1 and CDR2: MNHNS and SASEGT. CDR3 coding DNA: TGTGCCAGCAGTGATGGTGGTAGCGGGAGCGATGAGCAGTTCTTC. Translation gives CASSDGGSGSDEQFF.

The rearrangement links TRBV9 to TRBJ2-3; 10 bases map to TRBD2. With V trimmed by 4 bases and J by 1 base, 12 bases remained unmatched. The CDR3 sequence is 18 residues long. Germline V lookup: CDR1 SGDLS, CDR2 YYNGEE. The CDR3 sequence: CASSSSYLTSGRTDTQYF. In DNA form, the CDR3 reads TGTGCCAGCAGCTCCAGTTATTTGACTAGCGGGCGCACAGATACGCAGTATTTT.

The rearrangement links TRBV2 to TRBJ1-1, with D hard to call. V was pared by 3 bases and J by 4 bases, with 9 bases between. This CDR3 has 13 residues. Germline loops: CDR1 SNHLY, CDR2 FYNNEI. This chain's CDR3 is CASSDLQATEAFF. DNA for the CDR3: TGTGCCAGCAGTGACTTGCAGGCCACTGAAGCTTTCTTT.

The chain links TRBV6-6 to TRBJ2-7; TRBD1 is a possible D gene (6 bases). V was shortened by 10 bases and J by 3 bases, with 13 bases between the two germline ends. The CDR3 length is 12 residues. Germline assignment: CDR1 MNHNY and CDR2 SVGAGI (reference sequence). CDR3 residues: CATADRNYEQYF. The CDR3 DNA sequence: TGTGCCACCGCGGACAGAAACTACGAGCAGTACTTC.

The rearrangement links TRBV19 to TRBJ2-2; 9 nucleotides agree with TRBD1. The CDR3 is 17 amino acids. Germline CDR1 and CDR2: LNHDA and SQIVND (reference sequence). J was trimmed by 6 bases and V by 0 bases; bases with no gene match: 8. The CDR3 nucleotides read TGTGCCAGTAGTATAGATCTGACAGGGGGTAGGTCCGGGGAGCTGTTTTTT. It is translated as CASSIDLTGGRSGELFF.

The J gene is TRBJ2-7, the V gene TRBV5-1; 9 bases agree with TRBD1. This CDR3 spans 14 amino acids. Germline values: CDR1 SGHRS, CDR2 YFSETQ. With V trimmed by 1 base and J by 5 bases, 4 bases remained unmatched. The CDR3: CASSLYRDRDEQYF. The DNA for the CDR3 is TGCGCCAGCAGCTTGTACCGGGACAGGGACGAGCAGTACTTC.

This clone was seen only once. The rearrangement joins TRBV28 to TRBJ2-7, with D unresolved. CDR1 and CDR2 (germline): MDHEN, SYDVKM. The CDR3 totals 14 residues. The V end was cut by 3 bases, the J end by 2 bases, with 11 bases between. This CDR3 is CASSLRFRAYEQYF. The CDR3 DNA is TGTGCCAGCAGTTTGCGGTTCAGAGCCTACGAGCAGTACTTC.

The count of this clone is one. This sequence joins TRBV6-5 and TRBJ2-5; 8 nucleotides line up with TRBD1. CDR3 length: 16 residues. With V trimmed by 1 base and J by 4 bases, 8 bases remained unmatched. Germline CDR1 is MNHEY and CDR2 is SVGAGI. In DNA, the CDR3 is TGTGCCAGCAGTTACTTCCGAGGACAGGGAGGAGAGACCCAGTACTTC. Amino acid sequence: CASSYFRGQGGETQYF.

The V and J genes are TRBV7-2 and TRBJ1-2; 7 nucleotides align to TRBD1. Germline values: CDR1 SGHTA, CDR2 FQGNSA. V lost 8 bases and J lost 7; bases outside the gene matches: 16. The CDR3 runs to 15 residues. CDR3 residues: CASGGLDRAVGGYTF. Here the CDR3 DNA reads TGTGCCAGCGGAGGATTAGACAGGGCAGTAGGTGGCTACACCTTC.

This rearrangement joins TRBV9 to TRBJ2-5, with D possibly TRBD2 on 5 matching bases. Trimming took off 0 bases at V and 0 bases at J, with 12 bases between the two ends. CDR1 is SGDLS, CDR2 YYNGEE, per germline. The CDR3 loop spans 16 amino acids. The CDR3 region has the DNA TGTGCCAGCAGCGTAGGGCAAGCGGAACACCAAGAGACCCAGTACTTC. It is translated as CASSVGQAEHQETQYF.

The chain carries TRBV30 and TRBJ1-5; 8 bases fit TRBD1. Germline trimming cut 2 bases from V and 6 bases from J; bases unmatched to any gene: 6. Germline CDR1 GTSNPN, CDR2 SVGIG (reference sequence). The CDR3 has 14 amino acids. CDR3 protein: CAWSPTGVGQPQHF. CDR3 nucleotides: TGTGCCTGGAGTCCGACAGGGGTAGGTCAGCCCCAGCATTTT.

This chain links TRBV7-9 with TRBJ2-1; the match to TRBD2 covers 7 bases. The CDR3 consists of 16 residues. Germline CDR1 is SEHNR and CDR2 is FQNEAQ (reference sequence). The trim removed 4 bases at V and 8 bases at J, leaving 14 bases unmatched. This CDR3 reads CASSSMSGGSIYEQFF. The CDR3 DNA reads as TGTGCCAGCAGCTCGATGAGTGGCGGGAGTATCTATGAGCAGTTCTTC.

This rearrangement joins TRBV11-3 to TRBJ2-3, with D hard to call. Trimming stripped 3 bases from V and 4 bases from J, with 8 bases between. The CDR3 has 13 amino acids. Germline lookup yields CDR1 SGHNT and CDR2 YENEEA. In DNA, the CDR3 is TGTGCCAGCAGCTTTACTTGGGCAGATACGCAGTATTTT. Encoded protein: CASSFTWADTQYF. The full variable domain, rest sourced from reference TRBV11-3 and TRBJ2-3, is EAGVVQSPRYKIIEKKQPVAFWCNPISGHNTLYWYLQNLGQGPELLIRYENEEAVDDSQLPKDRFSAERLKGVDSTLKIQPAELGDSAVYLCASSFTWADTQYFGPGTRLTVL.

The gene calls are TRBV25-1 and TRBJ2-7; D remains ambiguous. Looked up from germline, CDR1 is MGHDK and CDR2 is SYGVNS. V gave up 1 base and J gave up 2 bases, with 0 bases separating them. This CDR3 has 11 amino acids. CDR3 bases: TGTGCCAGCAGTGAATCCTACGAGCAGTACTTC. Protein: CASSESYEQYF.

This chain's CDR3 is CASTLLASGTGELFF. The CDR3, as DNA: TGTGCCAGCACCCTCCTAGCGAGCGGGACCGGGGAGCTGTTTTTT. The chain employs TRBV11-2 and TRBJ2-2; possible D gene TRBD2, 6 bases. The CDR3 is made up of 15 amino acids. CDR1 SGHAT and CDR2 FQNNGV come from the germline V gene. V lost 7 bases and J 5 bases, leaving 17 bases between the germline ends. Full variable domain (rest looked up from reference TRBV11-2 and TRBJ2-2): EAGVAQSPRYKIIEKRQSVAFWCNPISGHATLYWYQQILGQGPKLLIQFQNNGVVDDSQLPKDRFSAERLKGVDSTLKIQPAKLEDSAVYLCASTLLASGTGELFFGEGSRLTVL.

The CDR3 sequence is CASQGLNGGYTF. Here the CDR3 DNA reads TGTGCCAGCCAAGGTCTAAACGGCGGCTACACCTTC. This chain connects TRBV6-5 to TRBJ1-2, with D uncertain. The V end was cut by 8 bases, the J end by 8 bases, with 15 bases between. This CDR3 contains 12 residues. Germline V lookup: CDR1 MNHEY, CDR2 SVGAGI.

The chain couples TRBV5-1 to TRBJ2-5; D gene ambiguous. The length of the CDR3 is 13 residues. Germline V gives CDR1 SGHRS, CDR2 YFSETQ. V was pared by 0 bases and J by 4 bases, with 7 bases between. The CDR3 here is CASSLADGETQYF. In DNA form, the CDR3 reads TGCGCCAGCAGCTTGGCCGATGGAGAGACCCAGTACTTC.

This chain uses TRBV25-1 with TRBJ2-3, with TRBD1 as a possible D gene (6 bases). The CDR3 has 14 residues. Germline CDR1 MGHDK, CDR2 SYGVNS. V was pared by 8 bases and J by 0 bases, with 12 bases between. The CDR3 is CASARGSSTDTQYF. The DNA of the CDR3 is TGTGCCAGCGCCAGGGGCTCTAGCACAGATACGCAGTATTTT.

This clone was detected only once. An end of the junction differs from the germline gene, which may be a read error. The chain couples TRBV7-9 to TRBJ2-7, with no clear D. The CDR3 sequence is 13 residues long. Germline lookup yields CDR1 SEHNR and CDR2 FQNEAQ (reference sequence). The CDR3 region is CASGFPPVGEQYF. CDR3 nucleotides: TGTGCCAGCGGCTTCCCCCCGGTAGGAGAGCAGTACTTC.

CDR3 amino acids: CASSGLAGVNTGELFF. Here the CDR3 DNA reads TGCGCCAGCAGCGGCCTAGCGGGAGTGAACACCGGGGAGCTGTTTTTT. This chain connects TRBV5-1 to TRBJ2-2; 10 nucleotides match TRBD2. Germline lookup yields CDR1 SGHRS and CDR2 YFSETQ. The CDR3 is 16 residues long. The ends lost 4 bases at V and 1 base at J; junction bases unmatched: 4.

The V call is TRBV7-3, the J call TRBJ2-3; D possibly corresponds to TRBD2 (6 bases). Deletions cut 2 bases from V and 4 bases from J, with 13 bases between. Germline V gene data show CDR1 as SGHTA and CDR2 as FQGTGA. The length of the CDR3 is 15 residues. CDR3 bases: TGTGCCAGCAGCTTAGGCCTAGCGAGCGCAGATACGCAGTATTTT. Encoded protein: CASSLGLASADTQYF.

The V gene is TRBV10-3, the J gene TRBJ2-7, with 12 bases that match TRBD2. Trimming removed 2 bases from V and 5 bases from J; junction bases left unmatched: 4. This CDR3 contains 15 residues. The germline CDR1 and CDR2 sequences are ENHRY and SYGVKD. Written as DNA, the CDR3 is TGTGCCATCAGTGAGATGGCTAGCGGGAGGGACGAGCAGTACTTC. Translating gives CAISEMASGRDEQYF.

J is TRBJ1-1 and V is TRBV25-1; possibly TRBD1 for D (6 bases). The V gene lost 8 bases and the J gene lost 2 bases, with 15 bases spanning the gap. Germline-derived CDR1 and CDR2 are MGHDK and SYGVNS. This CDR3 contains 14 residues. For the CDR3, the DNA is TGTGCCAGCCAGGATGAGGGGGGAAACACTGAAGCTTTCTTT. It yields the protein CASQDEGGNTEAFF.